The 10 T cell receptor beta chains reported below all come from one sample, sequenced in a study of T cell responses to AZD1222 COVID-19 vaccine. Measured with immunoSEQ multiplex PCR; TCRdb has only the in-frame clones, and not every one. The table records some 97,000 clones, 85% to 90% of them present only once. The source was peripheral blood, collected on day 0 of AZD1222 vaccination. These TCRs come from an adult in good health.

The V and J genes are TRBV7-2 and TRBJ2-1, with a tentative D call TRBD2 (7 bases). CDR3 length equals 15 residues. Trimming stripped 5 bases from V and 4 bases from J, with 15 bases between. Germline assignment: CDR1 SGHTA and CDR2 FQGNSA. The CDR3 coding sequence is TGTGCCAGCAGCCAGAGGGGGGGCCGGTACAATGAGCAGTTCTTC. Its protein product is CASSQRGGRYNEQFF.

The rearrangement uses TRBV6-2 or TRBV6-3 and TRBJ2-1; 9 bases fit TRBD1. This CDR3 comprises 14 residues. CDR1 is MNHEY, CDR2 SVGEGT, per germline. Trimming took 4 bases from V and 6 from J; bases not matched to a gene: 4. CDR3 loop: CASSSGQGANEQFF. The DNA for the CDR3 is TGTGCCAGCAGTTCGGGACAGGGAGCCAATGAGCAGTTCTTC.

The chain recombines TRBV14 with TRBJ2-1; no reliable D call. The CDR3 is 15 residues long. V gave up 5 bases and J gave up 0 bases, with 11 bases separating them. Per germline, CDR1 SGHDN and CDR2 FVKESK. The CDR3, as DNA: TGTGCCAGCAGCACCGGTTTCTTCTCCTACAATGAGCAGTTCTTC. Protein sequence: CASSTGFFSYNEQFF.

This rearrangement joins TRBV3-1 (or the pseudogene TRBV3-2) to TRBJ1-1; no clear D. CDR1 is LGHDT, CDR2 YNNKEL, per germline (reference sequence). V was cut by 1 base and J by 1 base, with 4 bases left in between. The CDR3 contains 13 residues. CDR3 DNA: TGTGCCAGCAGCCAAGCGGCGAACACTGAAGCTTTCTTT. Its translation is CASSQAANTEAFF.

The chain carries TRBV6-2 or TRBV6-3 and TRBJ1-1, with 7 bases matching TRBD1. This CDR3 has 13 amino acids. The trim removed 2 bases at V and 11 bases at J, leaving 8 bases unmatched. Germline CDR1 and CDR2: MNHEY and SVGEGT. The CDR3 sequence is CASSYGEGAKAFF. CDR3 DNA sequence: TGTGCCAGCAGTTACGGTGAGGGGGCGAAGGCTTTCTTT.

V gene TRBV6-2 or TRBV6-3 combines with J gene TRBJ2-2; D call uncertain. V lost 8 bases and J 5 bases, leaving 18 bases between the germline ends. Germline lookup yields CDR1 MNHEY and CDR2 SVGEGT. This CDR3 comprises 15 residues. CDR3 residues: CASRLGHGGTGELFF. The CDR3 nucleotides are TGTGCCAGCCGCCTCGGTCACGGCGGAACCGGGGAGCTGTTTTTT.

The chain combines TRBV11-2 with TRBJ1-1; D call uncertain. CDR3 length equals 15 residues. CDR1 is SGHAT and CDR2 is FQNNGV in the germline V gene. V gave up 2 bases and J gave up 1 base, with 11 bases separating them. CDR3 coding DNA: TGTGCCAGCAGCTTAAATAGGGCGGGGAACACTGAAGCTTTCTTT. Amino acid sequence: CASSLNRAGNTEAFF.

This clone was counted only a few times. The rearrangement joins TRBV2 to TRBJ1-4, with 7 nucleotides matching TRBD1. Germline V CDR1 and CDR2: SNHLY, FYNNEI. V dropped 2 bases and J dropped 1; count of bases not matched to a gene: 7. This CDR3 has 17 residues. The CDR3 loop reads CASSETGTVRTNEKLFF. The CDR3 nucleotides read TGTGCCAGCAGTGAAACGGGGACAGTGAGAACTAATGAAAAACTGTTTTTT.

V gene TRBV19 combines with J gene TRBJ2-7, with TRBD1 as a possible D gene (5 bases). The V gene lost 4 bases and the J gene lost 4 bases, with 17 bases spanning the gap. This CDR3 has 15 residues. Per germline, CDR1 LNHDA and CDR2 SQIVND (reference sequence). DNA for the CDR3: TGTGCCAGTAGTAACCAAGCAGGGTCGAATTACGAGCAGTACTTC. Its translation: CASSNQAGSNYEQYF.

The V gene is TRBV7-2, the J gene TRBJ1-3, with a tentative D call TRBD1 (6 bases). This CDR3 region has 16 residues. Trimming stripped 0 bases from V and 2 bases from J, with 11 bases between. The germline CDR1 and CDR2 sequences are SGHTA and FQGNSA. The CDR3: CASSLAQAGAGNTIYF. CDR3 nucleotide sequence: TGTGCCAGCAGCTTAGCGCAGGCAGGGGCTGGAAACACCATATATTTT.